This TCR beta chain was sequenced for a study of radiotherapy plus CTLA-4 blockade in lung cancer. The CDR3 sequence is 12 residues long. Germline CDR1 SQVTM, CDR2 ANQGSEA. With 7 bases removed from V and 4 bases from J, the gap between germline ends came to 11 bases. As for this clone: The sample contains more than one DNA sequence encoding this CDR3.

TCRdb's copy holds only in-frame clones and misses some; the assay was immunoSEQ multiplex PCR. The table lists approximately 52,000 clones, 60% to 80% of them singletons. The specimen was peripheral blood, collected from a patient treated with radiotherapy plus ipilimumab. The clonotype originates from a human donor with non-small cell lung cancer whose response to radiotherapy plus ipilimumab could not be evaluated. This chain joins TRBV29-1 and TRBJ2-1; weak D call: TRBD1 (6 bases). CDR3 DNA: TGCAGCGCCGACAGGTCATACAATGAGCAGTTCTTC. Protein sequence: CSADRSYNEQFF.